The clone carrying this TCR beta chain was recorded once. Its antigen is undetermined. Method: immunoSEQ multiplex PCR; TCRdb's copy keeps in-frame clones and lacks some. The sample lists 2 million to 2.5 million clones, about 94% seen once, with approximately 0.13% in the top ten. The data originate from a study of shared clonotypes between healthy human individuals. Study-level results: Generally, estimated richness proved larger in naive subsets than it did in memory subsets. Non-shared clonotypes had lower generation probabilities than clonotypes shared by all four sorted-subset donors.

Donors, healthy HIV-negative adults, lacked recent acute infections or vaccinations. Naive CD4+ cells were CD45RA-selected; the remaining cells were memory. V lost 4 bases to trimming and J lost 7 bases, with 14 bases between them. Germline CDR1 and CDR2: MNHNS and SASEGT. The CDR3 is 14 residues long. This chain uses TRBV6-1 with TRBJ2-1; D is perhaps TRBD1 (5 bases). The specimen was naive CD4+ T cells sorted from blood. Subset in this sample: CD45RA+ positively selected. This receptor was taken from a man in his late teens or twenties in good health. The CDR3 DNA is TGTGCCAGCAGTGGTACAGGTTTGTGGAATGAGCAGTTCTTC. The encoded protein is CASSGTGLWNEQFF.